The clone carrying this T cell receptor (beta chain) was detected only a few times. Its specificity is unknown. The record originates from a study of memory CD4+ T cells and cytomegalovirus serostatus. Study background: Healthy Belgian adult donors included roughly nine CMV-positive and about two dozen CMV-negative people.

The sort gate was single viable CD3+CD4+CD8-CD45RO+ cells for memory CD4+ T cells. The protocol was immunoSEQ multiplex PCR, while the TCRdb copy is restricted to in-frame clones and leaves out a portion. The sample lists 50,000 to 70,000 clones; less than 80% were seen once. Overall study findings and caveats: Repertoires predicted CMV serostatus with median bootstrapped AUC of 0.95. Each of 67 CMV-associated TCRbeta sequences occurred in one to five individuals.

The clonotype originates from an adult in good health and CMV-seronegative. Sequencing was carried out using memory CD4+ T cells from blood.

The CDR3 DNA is TGTGCCAGCAGCCCACGGGGGGCCAGCCATGGCTACACCTTC. Translating gives CASSPRGASHGYTF. The genes are TRBV11-2 and TRBJ1-2; possibly TRBD1 for D (6 bases). The germline V gene encodes CDR1 SGHAT and CDR2 FQNNGV. V lost 5 bases and J 6 bases, leaving 16 bases between the germline ends. This CDR3 has 14 amino acids.